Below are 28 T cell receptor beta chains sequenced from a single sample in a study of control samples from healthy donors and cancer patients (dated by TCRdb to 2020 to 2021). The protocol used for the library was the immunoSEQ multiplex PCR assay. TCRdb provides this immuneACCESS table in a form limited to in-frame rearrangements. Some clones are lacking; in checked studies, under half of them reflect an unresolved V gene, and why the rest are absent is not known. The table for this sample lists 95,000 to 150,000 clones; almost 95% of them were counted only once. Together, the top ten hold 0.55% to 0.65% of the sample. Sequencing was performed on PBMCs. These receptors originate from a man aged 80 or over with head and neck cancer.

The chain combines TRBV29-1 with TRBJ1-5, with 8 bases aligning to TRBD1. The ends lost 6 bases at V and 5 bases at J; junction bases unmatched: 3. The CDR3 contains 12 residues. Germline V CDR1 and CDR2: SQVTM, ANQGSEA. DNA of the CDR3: TGCAGCGTAGCGGACAGGGATCAGCCCCAGCATTTT. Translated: CSVADRDQPQHF.

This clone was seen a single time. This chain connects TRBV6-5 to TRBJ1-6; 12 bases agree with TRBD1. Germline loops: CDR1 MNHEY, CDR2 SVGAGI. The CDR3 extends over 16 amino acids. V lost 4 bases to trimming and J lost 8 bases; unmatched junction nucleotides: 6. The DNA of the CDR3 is TGTGCCAGCAGTTTCGGGACAGGGGGCCCCGATTCACCCCTCCACTTT. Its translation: CASSFGTGGPDSPLHF.

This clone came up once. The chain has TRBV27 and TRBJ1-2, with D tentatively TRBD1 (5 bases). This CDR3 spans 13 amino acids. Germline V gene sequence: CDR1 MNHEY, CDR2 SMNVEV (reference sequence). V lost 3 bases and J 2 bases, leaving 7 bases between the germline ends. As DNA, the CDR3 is TGTGCCAGCAGTTTCGGGGGGAACTATGGCTACACCTTC. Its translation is CASSFGGNYGYTF.

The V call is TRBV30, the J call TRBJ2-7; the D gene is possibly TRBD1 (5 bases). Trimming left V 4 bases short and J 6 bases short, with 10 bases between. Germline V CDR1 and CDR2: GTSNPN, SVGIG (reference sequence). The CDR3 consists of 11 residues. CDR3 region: CAWTGLGEQYF. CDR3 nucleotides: TGTGCCTGGACAGGGTTGGGCGAGCAGTACTTC.

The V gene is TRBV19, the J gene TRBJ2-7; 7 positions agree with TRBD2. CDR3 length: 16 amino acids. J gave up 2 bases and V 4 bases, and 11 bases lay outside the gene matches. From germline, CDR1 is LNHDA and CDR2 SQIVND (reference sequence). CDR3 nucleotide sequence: TGTGCCAGTAGTACCACCGGCCTAGCGGAACCCTACGAGCAGTACTTC. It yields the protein CASSTTGLAEPYEQYF.

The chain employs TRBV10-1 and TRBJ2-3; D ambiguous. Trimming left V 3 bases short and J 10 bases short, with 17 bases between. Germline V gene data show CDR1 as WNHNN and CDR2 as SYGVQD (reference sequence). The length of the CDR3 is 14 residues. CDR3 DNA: TGCGCCAGCAGTGAAGGGCTAGAAGTGATCGCGCAGTATTTT. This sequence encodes CASSEGLEVIAQYF.

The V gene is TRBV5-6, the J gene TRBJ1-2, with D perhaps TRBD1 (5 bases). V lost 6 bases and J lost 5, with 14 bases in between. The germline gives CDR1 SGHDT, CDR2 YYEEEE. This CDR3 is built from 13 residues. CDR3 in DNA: TGTGCCAGCAACCTCAGGGCCTCTTATGGCTACACCTTC. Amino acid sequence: CASNLRASYGYTF. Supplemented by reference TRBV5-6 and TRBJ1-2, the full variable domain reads DAGVTQSPTHLIKTRGQQVTLRCSPKSGHDTVSWYQQALGQGPQFIFQYYEEEERQRGNFPDRFSGHQFPNYSSELNVNALLLGDSALYLCASNLRASYGYTFGSGTRLTVV.

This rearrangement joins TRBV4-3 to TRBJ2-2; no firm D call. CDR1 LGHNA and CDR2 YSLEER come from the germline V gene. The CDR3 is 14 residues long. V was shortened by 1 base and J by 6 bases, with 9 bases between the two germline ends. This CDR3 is CASSQAWVAGELFF. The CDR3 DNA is TGCGCCAGCAGCCAAGCCTGGGTGGCCGGGGAGCTGTTTTTT.

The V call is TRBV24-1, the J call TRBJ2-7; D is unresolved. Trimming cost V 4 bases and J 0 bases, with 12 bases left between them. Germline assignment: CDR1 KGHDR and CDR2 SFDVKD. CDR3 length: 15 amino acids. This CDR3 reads CATSELVCSSYEQYF. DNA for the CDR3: TGTGCCACCAGTGAACTCGTGTGTAGCTCCTACGAGCAGTACTTC.

CDR3 nucleotide sequence: TGTGCCAGCAGCCTCGGGGAGACCCAGTACTTC. It encodes CASSLGETQYF. This chain uses TRBV6-5 with TRBJ2-5; unclear D gene. V was shortened by 6 bases and J by 5 bases, with 7 bases between the two germline ends. This CDR3 comprises 11 residues. The germline V gene has CDR1 MNHEY and CDR2 SVGAGI.

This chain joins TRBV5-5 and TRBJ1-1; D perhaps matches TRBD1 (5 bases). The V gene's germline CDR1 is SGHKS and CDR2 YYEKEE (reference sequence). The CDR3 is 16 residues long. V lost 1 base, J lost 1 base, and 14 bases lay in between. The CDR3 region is CASSLLFRTSNTEAFF. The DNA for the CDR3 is TGTGCCAGCAGCTTGTTGTTTCGGACATCGAACACTGAAGCTTTCTTT.

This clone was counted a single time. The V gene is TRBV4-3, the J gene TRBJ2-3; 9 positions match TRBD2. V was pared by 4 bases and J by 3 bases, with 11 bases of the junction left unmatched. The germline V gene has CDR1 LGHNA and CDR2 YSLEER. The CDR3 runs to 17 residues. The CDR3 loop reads CASSPRLAGKGTDTQYF. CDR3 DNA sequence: TGCGCCAGCAGCCCCAGGCTAGCGGGAAAGGGTACAGATACGCAGTATTTT.

As DNA, the CDR3 is TGTGCCAGCAGCCCGACAGGGACGTACGAGCAGTACTTC. It yields the protein CASSPTGTYEQYF. V gene TRBV3-1 (or the pseudogene TRBV3-2) combines with J gene TRBJ2-7; the match to TRBD1 covers 7 bases. CDR1 and CDR2 (germline): LGHDT, YNNKEL (reference sequence). The CDR3 covers 13 residues. The junction had 4 bases not matched to a gene; V was cut back by 4 bases and J by 4 bases.

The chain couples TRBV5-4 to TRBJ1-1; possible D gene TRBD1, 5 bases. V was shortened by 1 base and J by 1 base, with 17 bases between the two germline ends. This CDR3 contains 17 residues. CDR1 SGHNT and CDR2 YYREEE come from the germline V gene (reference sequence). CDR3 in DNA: TGTGCCAGCAGCTTGCTTGGGACGGGAATTCAGAACACTGAAGCTTTCTTT. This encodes CASSLLGTGIQNTEAFF.

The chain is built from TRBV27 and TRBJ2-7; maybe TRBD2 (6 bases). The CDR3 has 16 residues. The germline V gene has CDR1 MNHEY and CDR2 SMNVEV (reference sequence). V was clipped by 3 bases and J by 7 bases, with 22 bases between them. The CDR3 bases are TGTGCCAGCAGTTTGAGCTTTTCGGGACTCCGGGGGGAGCAGTACTTC. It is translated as CASSLSFSGLRGEQYF.

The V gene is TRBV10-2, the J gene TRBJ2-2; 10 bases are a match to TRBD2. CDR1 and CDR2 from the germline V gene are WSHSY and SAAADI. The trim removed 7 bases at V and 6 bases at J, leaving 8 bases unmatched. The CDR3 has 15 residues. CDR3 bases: TGCGCCAGCAACCTACTAGCGGGGAGATCCGGGGAGCTGTTTTTT. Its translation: CASNLLAGRSGELFF.

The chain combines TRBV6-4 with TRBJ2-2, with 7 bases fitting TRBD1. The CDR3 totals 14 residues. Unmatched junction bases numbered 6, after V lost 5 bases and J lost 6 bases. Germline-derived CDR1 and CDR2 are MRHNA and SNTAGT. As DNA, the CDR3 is TGTGCCAGCAGTTGGCAGGGGGATGCCGGGGAGCTGTTTTTT. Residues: CASSWQGDAGELFF.

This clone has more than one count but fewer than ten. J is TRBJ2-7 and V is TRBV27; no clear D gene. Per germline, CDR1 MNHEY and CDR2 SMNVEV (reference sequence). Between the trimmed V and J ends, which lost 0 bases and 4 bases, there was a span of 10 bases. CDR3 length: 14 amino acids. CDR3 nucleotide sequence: TGTGCCAGCAGTTTATCGATCGGCGTTTACGAGCAGTACTTC. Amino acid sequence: CASSLSIGVYEQYF.

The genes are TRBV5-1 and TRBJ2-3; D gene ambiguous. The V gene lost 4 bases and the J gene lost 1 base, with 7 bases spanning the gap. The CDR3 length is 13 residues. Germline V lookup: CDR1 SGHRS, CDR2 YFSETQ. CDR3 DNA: TGCGCCAGCAGCGTTGATCGCACAGATACGCAGTATTTT. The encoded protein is CASSVDRTDTQYF.

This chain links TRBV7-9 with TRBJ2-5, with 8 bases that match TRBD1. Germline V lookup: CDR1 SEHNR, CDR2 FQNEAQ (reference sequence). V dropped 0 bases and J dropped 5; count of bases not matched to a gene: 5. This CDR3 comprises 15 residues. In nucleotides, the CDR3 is TGTGCCAGCAGCTTAGCCGGACAGGGCCAGGAGACCCAGTACTTC. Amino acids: CASSLAGQGQETQYF.

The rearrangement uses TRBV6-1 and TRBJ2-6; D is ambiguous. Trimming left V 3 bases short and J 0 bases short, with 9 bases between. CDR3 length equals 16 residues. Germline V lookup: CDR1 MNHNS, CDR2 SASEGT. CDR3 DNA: TGTGCCAGCAGTGACCCGCCAACCTCTGGGGCCAACGTCCTGACTTTC. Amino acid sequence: CASSDPPTSGANVLTF.

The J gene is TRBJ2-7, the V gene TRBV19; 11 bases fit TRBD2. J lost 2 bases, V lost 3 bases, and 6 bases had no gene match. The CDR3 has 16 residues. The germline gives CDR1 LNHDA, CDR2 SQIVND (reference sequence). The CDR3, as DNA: TGTGCCAGTAGTATGCCACCGGGACTAGCGGCCTACGAGCAGTACTTC. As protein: CASSMPPGLAAYEQYF. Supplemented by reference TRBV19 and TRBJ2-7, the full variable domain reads DGGITQSPKYLFRKEGQNVTLSCEQNLNHDAMYWYRQDPGQGLRLIYYSQIVNDFQKGDIAEGYSVSREKKESFPLTVTSAQKNPTAFYLCASSMPPGLAAYEQYFGPGTRLTVT.

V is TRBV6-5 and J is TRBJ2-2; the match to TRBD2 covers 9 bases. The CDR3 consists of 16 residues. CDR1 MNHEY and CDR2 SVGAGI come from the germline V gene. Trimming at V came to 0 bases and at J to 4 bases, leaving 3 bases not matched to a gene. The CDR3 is CASSYSFSGSTGELFF. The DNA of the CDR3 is TGTGCCAGCAGTTACTCCTTTAGCGGGAGCACCGGGGAGCTGTTTTTT.

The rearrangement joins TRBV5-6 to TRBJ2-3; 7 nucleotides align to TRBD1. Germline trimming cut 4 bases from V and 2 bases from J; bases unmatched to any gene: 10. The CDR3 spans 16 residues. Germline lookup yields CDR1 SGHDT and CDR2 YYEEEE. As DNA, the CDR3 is TGTGCCAGCAGCGTGACCGGGACAGTACTCACAGATACGCAGTATTTT. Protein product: CASSVTGTVLTDTQYF.

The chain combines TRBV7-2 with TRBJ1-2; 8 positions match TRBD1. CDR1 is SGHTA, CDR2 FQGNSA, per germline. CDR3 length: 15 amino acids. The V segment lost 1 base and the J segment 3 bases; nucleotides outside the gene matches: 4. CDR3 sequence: CASSLVPGQDYGYTF. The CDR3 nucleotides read TGTGCCAGCAGCTTAGTTCCGGGACAGGACTATGGCTACACCTTC.

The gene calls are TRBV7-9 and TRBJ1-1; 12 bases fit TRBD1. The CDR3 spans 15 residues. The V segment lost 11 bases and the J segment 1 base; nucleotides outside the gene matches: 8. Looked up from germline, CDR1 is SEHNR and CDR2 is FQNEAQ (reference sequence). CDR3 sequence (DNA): TGTGCCGCGCCCGGGACAGGGGGCTCGAACACTGAAGCTTTCTTT. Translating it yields CAAPGTGGSNTEAFF.

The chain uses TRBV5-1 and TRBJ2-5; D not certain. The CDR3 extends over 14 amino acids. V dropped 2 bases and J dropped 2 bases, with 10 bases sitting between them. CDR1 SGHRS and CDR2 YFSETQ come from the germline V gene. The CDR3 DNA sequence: TGCGCCAGCAGCTTTAGGAGAGATCAAGAGACCCAGTACTTC. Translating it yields CASSFRRDQETQYF.

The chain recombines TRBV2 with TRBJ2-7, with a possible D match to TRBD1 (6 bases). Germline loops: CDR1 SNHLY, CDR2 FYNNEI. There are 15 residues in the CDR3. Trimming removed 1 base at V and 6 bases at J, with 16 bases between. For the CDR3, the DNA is TGTGCCAGCAGTGAAGTCAGGGGATTGATGGGCGAGCAGTACTTC. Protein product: CASSEVRGLMGEQYF.